This paragraph reports one TCR beta chain. The CDR3 is made up of 14 amino acids. The germline gives CDR1 GTSNPN, CDR2 SVGIG (reference sequence). The junction had 10 bases not matched to a gene; V was cut back by 4 bases and J by 7 bases. Sequencing used immunoSEQ multiplex PCR; TCRdb keeps in-frame clones, though not all of them. The table has approximately 15,000 clones, around 70% seen once; the top ten hold around 3.5%. The sample belongs to a study of graft-versus-host responses after intestinal transplantation. Processing was applied to graft tissue in order to liberate intraepithelial and lamina propria lymphocytes.

The starting material was ileum tissue, obtained 14 days after transplant. This rearrangement joins TRBV30 to TRBJ1-5; TRBD1 agrees at 7 bases. The sequence was collected from a human patient who received an intestinal transplant, so some T cells may come from the graft donor. The CDR3 protein is CAWNRDSPGQPQHF. CDR3 DNA sequence: TGTGCCTGGAATAGGGACAGCCCTGGACAGCCCCAGCATTTT.